The 5 T cell receptor beta chains in this list originate from one sample, sequenced in a study of blood T cells in healthy people across ages. Sample-barcoded 5' priming and a J-beta primer mix drove a second PCR of roughly 7 to 11 cycles. MiXCR, run by TCRdb on the 5' RACE reads, gives a single entry per CDR3 protein. The table includes 1,800,000 or so distinct CDR3 sequences, 39% detected once. The sequencing sample was made of blood. These receptors were collected from a human donor in good health.

The rearrangement uses TRBV28 and TRBJ1-2, with 7 bases that match TRBD1. The CDR3 runs to 13 residues. The V and J ends lost 3 bases and 10 bases, in that order; junction bases with no gene match: 8. Germline lookup yields CDR1 MDHEN and CDR2 SYDVKM. The CDR3 coding sequence is TGTGCCAGCAGTTTCGCGACAGGGCATGACTACACCTTC. Its protein is CASSFATGHDYTF.

The gene calls are TRBV6-2 or TRBV6-3 and TRBJ2-2; no definite D call. Trimming removed 8 bases at V and 1 base at J, with 11 bases between. There are 14 residues in the CDR3. Germline CDR1 MNHEY, CDR2 SVGEGT. The CDR3 nucleotides read TGTGCCAGCCATCAAGGCCGGAACACCGGGGAGCTGTTTTTT. It encodes CASHQGRNTGELFF.

The rearrangement uses TRBV12-3 or TRBV12-4 and TRBJ2-1, with D possibly TRBD2 on 5 matching bases. V lost 5 bases and J lost 7, with 9 bases in between. This CDR3 spans 12 amino acids. CDR3: CASSEGWNEQFF. The CDR3 DNA sequence: TGTGCCAGCAGTGAGGGTTGGAATGAGCAGTTCTTC.

In its sample, this clonotype was seen a few times. J is TRBJ1-2 and V is TRBV29-1, with a weak D call TRBD1 (5 bases). CDR1 and CDR2 (germline): SQVTM, ANQGSEA. Trimming took off 2 bases at V and 8 bases at J, with 9 bases between the two ends. The CDR3 spans 11 residues. The CDR3 protein is CSVEQGRGYTF. In nucleotides, the CDR3 is TGCAGCGTTGAACAGGGTCGGGGCTACACCTTC.

This clonotype was counted only a few times. This rearrangement joins TRBV20-1 to TRBJ2-5; TRBD1 might be the D (6 bases). Germline V gene data show CDR1 as DFQATT and CDR2 as SNEGSKA (reference sequence). CDR3 length equals 13 residues. V was pared by 1 base and J by 5 bases, with 11 bases between. CDR3 sequence reads: CSARAGAGETQYF. CDR3 bases: TGCAGTGCTAGAGCAGGGGCCGGGGAGACCCAGTACTTC.